The TCR beta chain under discussion was sequenced for a study of T cell responses to AZD1222 COVID-19 vaccine. General study points: The span of vaccine-associated CD4 TCRs extended across spike, with dominance at 160-218 and 743-854. In a largely white British group with more females than males, clonal diversity was possibly underestimated.

Generated by immunoSEQ multiplex PCR, the TCRdb table keeps only in-frame clones and is missing some. Here the sample spans approximately 140,000 clones, approximately 95% being singletons. CDR1 is SGHRS, CDR2 YFSETQ, per germline. V lost 2 bases to trimming and J lost 1 base; unmatched junction nucleotides: 5. The length of the CDR3 is 16 residues. Regarding this clone: The antigen remains undetermined.

This chain joins TRBV5-1 and TRBJ2-3; 9 bases are shared with TRBD1. The sample here was peripheral blood, taken on day 0 of MenACWY control vaccination. This receptor was obtained from an adult in good health. CDR3 amino acids: CASSFMTGGRTDTQYF. CDR3 nucleotides: TGCGCCAGCAGCTTTATGACAGGGGGACGCACAGATACGCAGTATTTT.